This TCR beta chain emerged from a study of identical twins. Study results and limitations: Modeled out-of-frame TCR alpha sharing in monozygotic twins fell below observed levels.

This clonotype occurred many times. The target antigen is unknown. A universal primer site was added by template switching, and unique molecular identifiers were carried by the cDNA. TCRdb reprocessed the 5' RACE reads via MiXCR and lists one record per CDR3 protein. The table has 700,000 to 950,000 distinct CDR3 sequences, around 12% seen once. With no exceptions, donors were healthy Caucasians. Trimming pared 0 bases from V and 0 bases from J, leaving 15 bases between. CDR3 length: 18 residues. Germline assignment: CDR1 LGHDT and CDR2 YNNKEL (reference sequence). The sample also formed part of further work on yellow fever vaccine responses in identical twins.

The sequenced sample was PBMCs. The chain joins TRBV3-1 to TRBJ2-4, with a tentative D call TRBD1 (6 bases). The clonotype comes from a woman aged 18-35 years in good health. The CDR3 is CASSQEPYRASAKNIQYF. CDR3 nucleotide sequence: TGTGCCAGCAGCCAAGAACCTTACAGGGCTTCAGCCAAAAACATTCAGTACTTC.